These T cell receptor beta chains were read from a single sample in a study of T cell changes during pregnancy in multiple sclerosis. Measured with immunoSEQ multiplex PCR; TCRdb has only the in-frame clones, and not every one. The table lists almost 40,000 clones, 75% to 95% of them singletons. Specimen: CD4+ T cells from peripheral blood mononuclear cells, collected in the third trimester of pregnancy. All receptors come from a female donor in good health, enrolled as a control in a pregnancy study. CDR3s include the opening cysteine and the closing phenylalanine or tryptophan. The D gene is left open where the match is weak. Expanded clones get a size class; other rows say once, few or many, or leave the size out.

cdr3_aa,cdr3_nt,d_call,v_call,j_call,clone_size
CASSRSGTIRGYTF,TGTGCCAGCAGCCGATCCGGGACTATAAGGGGCTACACCTTC,-,TRBV28,TRBJ1-2,-
CASSSSRTSRDEQFF,TGTGCCAGCAGCTCCTCTAGGACTAGTCGGGATGAGCAGTTCTTC,TRBD2,TRBV7-8,TRBJ2-1,once
CASSGEVAGGAGTQYF,TGTGCCAGCAGCGGCGAGGTGGCGGGGGGTGCGGGGACCCAGTACTTC,TRBD2,TRBV5-4,TRBJ2-5,-
CASSPGTGANVLTF,TGTGCCAGCTCCCCGGGGACTGGGGCCAACGTCCTGACTTTC,-,TRBV6-4,TRBJ2-6,-
CASSIDLWNTYEQYF,TGTGCCAGTAGTATTGACTTGTGGAATACCTACGAGCAGTACTTC,-,TRBV19,TRBJ2-7,-
CAIYLDTQYF,TGTGCCATCTATTTGGATACGCAGTATTTT,-,TRBV6-1,TRBJ2-3,-
CASSPLGQGSKNIQYF,TGTGCCAGCAGTCCCCTCGGACAGGGGAGCAAAAACATTCAGTACTTC,TRBD1,TRBV27,TRBJ2-4,-
CSVPGQGNYEQYF,TGCAGCGTACCGGGACAGGGGAATTACGAGCAGTACTTC,TRBD1,TRBV29-1,TRBJ2-7,-
CASSSSGQVQRETQYF,TGTGCCAGCAGCTCCAGTGGACAGGTTCAACGGGAGACCCAGTACTTC,TRBD1,TRBV9,TRBJ2-5,-
CASSPAGGTGSSGGYTF,TGTGCCAGCTCACCCGCCGGGGGGACAGGGTCTAGTGGTGGCTACACCTTC,TRBD1,TRBV18,TRBJ1-2,-
CASLTQGGTDTQYF,TGTGCCAGCCTAACACAGGGGGGCACAGATACGCAGTATTTT,TRBD1,TRBV2,TRBJ2-3,-
CASSFQPGTGGYNEQFF,TGTGCCAGCAGCTTCCAACCAGGCACAGGAGGGTACAATGAGCAGTTCTTC,-,TRBV4-2,TRBJ2-1,-
CASRVQGADSYEQYF,TGTGCCAGCAGGGTTCAGGGGGCTGACTCCTACGAGCAGTACTTC,TRBD1,TRBV27,TRBJ2-7,-
CASSLYPGHSEAFF,TGTGCCAGCAGTTTATACCCAGGGCACTCTGAAGCTTTCTTT,-,TRBV27,TRBJ1-1,-
CASSIVRTGELFF,TGTGCCAGTAGTATTGTGCGCACCGGGGAGCTGTTTTTT,-,TRBV19,TRBJ2-2,-
CAWSVYGGITDTQYF,TGTGCCTGGAGTGTCTACGGGGGGATCACAGATACGCAGTATTTT,TRBD2,TRBV30,TRBJ2-3,-
CASSELSYYGYTF,TGTGCCAGCAGTGAATTGAGTTATTATGGCTACACCTTC,-,TRBV25-1,TRBJ1-2,-
CASSHRAGYGYTF,TGTGCCAGCAGCCACAGGGCTGGCTATGGCTACACCTTC,-,TRBV7-9,TRBJ1-2,-
CASSFGLAGGSSYNEQFF,TGTGCCAGCAGCTTTGGTCTAGCGGGGGGGAGCTCCTACAATGAGCAGTTCTTC,TRBD2,TRBV11-2,TRBJ2-1,-
CASSVPRTSHNEQFF,TGCGCCAGCAGCGTACCCCGGACTTCCCACAATGAGCAGTTCTTC,-,TRBV5-1,TRBJ2-1,-
CATSRGAGLAETDTQYF,TGTGCCACCAGCAGAGGGGCAGGGCTGGCGGAAACAGATACGCAGTATTTT,-,TRBV15,TRBJ2-3,-
CASSLAGDESGELFF,TGCGCCAGCAGCCTAGCGGGCGATGAGTCCGGGGAGCTGTTTTTT,TRBD2,TRBV5-1,TRBJ2-2,-
CASSLVPGAGYNEQFF,TGTGCCAGCAGCTTAGTCCCAGGGGCCGGTTACAATGAGCAGTTCTTC,-,TRBV7-6,TRBJ2-1,-
CASSEGRETGELFF,TGCGCCAGCAGTGAGGGGCGGGAGACCGGGGAGCTGTTTTTT,TRBD2,TRBV10-2,TRBJ2-2,-
CASSRTGEETQYF,TGCGCCAGCAGCAGAACAGGGGAAGAGACCCAGTACTTC,TRBD1,TRBV5-1,TRBJ2-5,-
CASSYGTSGRGDTQYF,TGTGCCAGCAGTTACGGGACTAGCGGCCGAGGGGATACGCAGTATTTT,TRBD2,TRBV6-5,TRBJ2-3,-
CATSRGLLEKLFF,TGTGCCACCAGCAGAGGGTTACTTGAAAAACTGTTTTTT,-,TRBV15,TRBJ1-4,-
CASSLEDQYLNEQFF,TGCGCCAGCAGTCTCGAGGATCAGTACCTCAATGAGCAGTTCTTC,-,TRBV5-1,TRBJ2-1,-
CASSIQGQNTEAFF,TGTGCCAGCAGTATACAGGGACAAAACACTGAAGCTTTCTTT,-,TRBV7-2,TRBJ1-1,once